These 17 T cell receptor beta chains originate from one sample sequenced in a study of Graves' ophthalmopathy and Graves' hyperthyroidism. Beta-chain TCR CDR3 regions were amplified from RNA transcripts. The library came from an HTBI-primed first-round RT-PCR and a second-round multiplex PCR. TCRdb re-derived calls from the multiplex PCR reads in MiXCR, one entry per CDR3 protein. The data show around 340,000 distinct CDR3 sequences, 15% to 20% seen once. The sample consisted of peripheral blood. The receptors shown here come from an adult man with Graves' ophthalmopathy.

This clonotype has ten or more counts. The chain couples TRBV12-3 or TRBV12-4 to TRBJ1-2, with D maybe TRBD1 (5 bases). V was shortened by 4 bases and J by 7 bases, with 13 bases between the two germline ends. The CDR3 is made up of 13 amino acids. This CDR3 is CASSYAQGSGYTF. CDR3 coding DNA: TGTGCCAGCAGTTACGCCCAGGGCTCTGGCTACACCTTC.

In this sample, this clonotype turned up many times. The rearrangement joins TRBV15 to TRBJ2-7, with D unresolved. Germline V gene sequence: CDR1 LNHNV, CDR2 YYDKDF (reference sequence). V was pared by 0 bases and J by 7 bases, with 13 bases between. The CDR3 length is 14 residues. The CDR3 DNA reads as TGTGCCACCAGCAGAGATGTACCAGACGGAGAGCAGTACTTC. Its protein product is CATSRDVPDGEQYF.

The sample holds many counts of this clonotype. The chain joins TRBV11-2 to TRBJ2-2; no reliable D call. CDR1 and CDR2 (germline): SGHAT, FQNNGV. Deletions cut 5 bases from V and 0 bases from J, with 13 bases between. CDR3 size: 16 residues. The CDR3 DNA reads as TGTGCCAGCAGCCACGAACAGAGAACGAACACCGGGGAGCTGTTTTTT. This translates into CASSHEQRTNTGELFF.

This clonotype was observed at least ten times. The chain carries TRBV20-1 and TRBJ1-6; 9 bases fit TRBD1. The CDR3 length is 12 residues. CDR1 is DFQATT and CDR2 is SNEGSKA in the germline V gene (reference sequence). With V trimmed by 6 bases and J by 10 bases, 4 bases remained unmatched. The CDR3, as DNA: TGCAGTGCGTGGACAGGGGCCTCACCCCTCCACTTT. Its protein product is CSAWTGASPLHF.

At least ten counts were recorded for this clonotype. The genes are TRBV7-2 and TRBJ2-5; TRBD2 aligns across 12 bases. CDR1 SGHTA and CDR2 FQGNSA come from the germline V gene. The CDR3 is 16 amino acids. With 5 bases clipped from V and 5 bases from J, the junction kept 9 bases outside the gene matches. CDR3 protein: CASSTRLAGVKETQYF. In nucleotides, the CDR3 is TGTGCCAGCAGCACCAGACTAGCGGGGGTGAAGGAGACCCAGTACTTC.

There are many counts of this clonotype. The rearrangement joins TRBV18 to TRBJ2-5; a possible D gene is TRBD2 (5 bases). The CDR3 covers 14 residues. CDR1 is KGHSH and CDR2 is LQKENI in the germline V gene. V dropped 2 bases and J dropped 3 bases, with 10 bases sitting between them. CDR3 nucleotides: TGTGCCAGCTCACCAGGGCGGACTGAAGAGACCCAGTACTTC. Encoded protein: CASSPGRTEETQYF.

This clonotype occurred a few times. The V call is TRBV12-3 or TRBV12-4, the J call TRBJ2-7; 8 bases line up with TRBD1. J was trimmed by 6 bases and V by 5 bases; bases with no gene match: 6. The CDR3 has 13 amino acids. The CDR3: CASSETGTGEQYF. As DNA, the CDR3 is TGTGCCAGCAGTGAGACCGGGACAGGCGAGCAGTACTTC.

There are many counts of this clonotype. The gene calls are TRBV6-1 and TRBJ2-1; D gene ambiguous. CDR1 and CDR2 (germline): MNHNS, SASEGT. The V end lost 2 bases, the J end lost 4 bases, and 15 bases lay between the germline ends. The CDR3 consists of 16 residues. The CDR3, as DNA: TGTGCCAGCAGTGAATCGGGCGGTGGAGCGTACAATGAGCAGTTCTTC. Its protein is CASSESGGGAYNEQFF.

This clonotype was seen repeatedly, ten times or more. The V call is TRBV7-2, the J call TRBJ1-6; 7 bases are a match to TRBD1. Germline V gene data show CDR1 as SGHTA and CDR2 as FQGNSA. V was pared by 5 bases and J by 9 bases, with 4 bases of the junction left unmatched. This CDR3 spans 13 amino acids. The CDR3 region is CASSPGGISPLHF. In DNA, the CDR3 is TGTGCCAGCAGCCCAGGGGGTATTTCACCCCTCCACTTT.

Ten or more counts support this clonotype. The chain joins TRBV7-9 to TRBJ2-7; D is unclear. This CDR3 is 14 amino acids long. Germline assignment: CDR1 SEHNR and CDR2 FQNEAQ (reference sequence). V shed 1 base and J shed 4 bases, with 11 bases lying between them. The CDR3 loop reads CASSLEDLDYEQYF. The DNA of the CDR3 is TGTGCCAGCAGCTTAGAGGATTTAGATTACGAGCAGTACTTC.

This clonotype has a count of ten or more. The DNA for the CDR3 is TGCAGTGCTTTAGGACAGGGGTACCAAGAGACCCAGTACTTC. Encoded protein: CSALGQGYQETQYF. The chain employs TRBV20-1 and TRBJ2-5; TRBD1 matches at 9 bases. The CDR3 is made up of 14 amino acids. Germline lookup yields CDR1 DFQATT and CDR2 SNEGSKA (reference sequence). The ends lost 5 bases at V and 0 bases at J; junction bases unmatched: 4.

This clonotype came up many times. The chain has TRBV7-6 and TRBJ2-5; possible D gene TRBD2, 7 bases. The V and J ends lost 1 base and 6 bases respectively, with 15 bases between them. The CDR3 is made up of 15 amino acids. CDR1 is SGHVS and CDR2 is FNYEAQ in the germline V gene. The CDR3 protein is CASSLEGGLYQTQYF. The CDR3 DNA sequence: TGTGCCAGCAGCTTAGAGGGGGGACTATACCAGACCCAGTACTTC.

This clonotype was counted ten times or more. The chain carries TRBV7-2 and TRBJ1-1, with D unresolved. Germline CDR1 SGHTA, CDR2 FQGNSA. The V end lost 3 bases, the J end lost 2 bases, and 13 bases lay between the germline ends. This CDR3 is 15 amino acids long. The CDR3 sequence: CASSLFGGSNTEAFF. CDR3 coding DNA: TGTGCCAGCAGCTTGTTCGGAGGGTCCAACACTGAAGCTTTCTTT.

A few counts support this clonotype. The V gene is TRBV6-5, the J gene TRBJ1-1, with TRBD1 as a possible D gene (6 bases). Looked up from germline, CDR1 is MNHEY and CDR2 is SVGAGI. Trimming removed 4 bases from V and 4 bases from J, with 19 bases in between. This CDR3 comprises 16 residues. The CDR3 bases are TGTGCCAGCAGTTTAGTGGGGGCCCCAATGAGCACTGAAGCTTTCTTT. Protein sequence: CASSLVGAPMSTEAFF.

This clonotype came up a few times. A much larger clone differs by one base, so this may be a read error. The genes are TRBV12-3 or TRBV12-4 and TRBJ1-3; D not certain. Trimming shortened V by 8 bases and J by 9 bases, and 14 bases separated the two germline ends. The CDR3 totals 12 residues. The CDR3 DNA reads TGTGCCAGCGGTGAAGACCTAAGCACCATATATTTT. Translating it yields CASGEDLSTIYF.

This clonotype was recorded at least ten times. The chain is built from TRBV14 and TRBJ2-5; TRBD2 aligns across 12 bases. CDR1 and CDR2 (germline): SGHDN, FVKESK. The CDR3 consists of 16 residues. Trimming cost V 3 bases and J 5 bases; bases outside gene matches: 7. The CDR3 is CASSQGRLAGAETQYF. CDR3 coding DNA: TGTGCCAGCAGCCAGGGCCGACTAGCGGGGGCGGAGACCCAGTACTTC.

This clonotype was seen a handful of times. This sequence joins TRBV3-1 and TRBJ1-1; D is unresolved. V was clipped by 3 bases and J by 5 bases, with 10 bases between them. This CDR3 comprises 13 residues. Germline V gene sequence: CDR1 LGHDT, CDR2 YNNKEL (reference sequence). The chain's CDR3 is CASSQAPVTEAFF. CDR3 DNA: TGTGCCAGCAGCCAGGCCCCCGTGACTGAAGCTTTCTTT.